This TCR beta chain emerged from a study of neurological immune-mediated disorders. CDR1 and CDR2 from the germline V gene are SGDLS and YYNGEE. V trimming: 3 bases; J trimming: 3 bases; junction bases outside the gene matches: 5. The CDR3 loop spans 15 amino acids. TCRdb re-derived calls from the 5' RACE reads in MiXCR, one entry per CDR3 protein. The sample lists tens of thousands of distinct CDR3 sequences, roughly 3.5% seen once, with around 3.1% in the top ten. This clonotype was seen repeatedly, ten times or more. Source material was 2 million unsorted PBMCs, stored at -80 °C in RNAlater. This sequence joins TRBV9 and TRBJ2-7; 11 bases line up with TRBD1. The sequencing sample was made of PBMCs. This sequence originates from a woman aged 50 to 65 with multiple sclerosis. The CDR3 nucleotides read TGTGCCAGCAGCGCAGGGGACAGGGGGTTCTACGAGCAGTACTTC. This translates into CASSAGDRGFYEQYF.